This TCR beta chain was observed in a study of cytomegalovirus exposure and HLA in healthy donors. PCR employed 60 Vbeta and 13 Jbeta primers. Authors' data handling: Roughly 10 million shared chains were among approximately 80 million unique TCR beta chains counted in a later analysis. Data came from immunoSEQ multiplex PCR; TCRdb stores just in-frame clones and leaves some out. V and J calls and clone size are those listed in that table; D and trimming were worked out from the DNA. The sample holds 80,000 to 130,000 clones, roughly 80% seen once. Notes on this clone: Its antigen is currently unknown.

The study's findings and limits: Sequencing depth roughly uniform across donors was assumed in presence/absence analyses.

Each donor was healthy, and each was a bone marrow donor. CDR3 size: 17 residues. Sequencing was done on a sample of PBMCs. This receptor was obtained from a male donor in good health and CMV-seropositive. This chain joins TRBV1 and TRBJ2-2; the D call TRBD2 from the table was never checked on the DNA. TRBV1 is marked as a pseudogene. Here the CDR3 reads CTSSRDSGGQNTGELFF. In DNA form, the CDR3 reads TGCACCAGCAGCCGGGATAGCGGGGGCCAGAACACCGGGGAGCTGTTTTTT.